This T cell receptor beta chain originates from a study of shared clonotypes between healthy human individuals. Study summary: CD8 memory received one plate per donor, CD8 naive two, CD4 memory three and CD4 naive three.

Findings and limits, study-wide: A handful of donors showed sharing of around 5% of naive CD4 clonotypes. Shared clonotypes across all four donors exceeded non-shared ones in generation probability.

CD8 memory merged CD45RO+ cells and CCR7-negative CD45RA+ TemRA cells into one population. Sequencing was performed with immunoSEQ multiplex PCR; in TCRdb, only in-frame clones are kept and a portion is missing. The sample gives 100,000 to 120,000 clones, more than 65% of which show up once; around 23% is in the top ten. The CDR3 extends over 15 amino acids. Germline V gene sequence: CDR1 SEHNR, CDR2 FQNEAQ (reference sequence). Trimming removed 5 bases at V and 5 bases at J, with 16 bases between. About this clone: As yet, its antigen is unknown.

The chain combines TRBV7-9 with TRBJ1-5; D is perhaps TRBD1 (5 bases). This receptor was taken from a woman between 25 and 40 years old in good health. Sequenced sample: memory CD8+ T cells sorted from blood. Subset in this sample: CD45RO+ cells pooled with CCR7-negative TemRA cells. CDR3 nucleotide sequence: TGTGCCAGCAGCGCAACCGCAGGGCGTGATCAGCCCCAGCATTTT. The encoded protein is CASSATAGRDQPQHF.